One sample yielded the 26 T cell receptor beta chains listed below, sequenced in a study of T cell responses to AZD1222 COVID-19 vaccine. Repertoires were generated with immunoSEQ multiplex PCR, while TCRdb's copy carries only in-frame clones and drops some. Here the sample spans over 95,000 clones, roughly nine tenths being singletons. The sequencing here drew on peripheral blood, taken on day 0 of AZD1222 vaccination. Receptors originate from an adult in good health.

This rearrangement joins TRBV4-2 to TRBJ2-7; no clear D gene. Germline CDR1 reads LGHNA; CDR2 reads YNFKEQ. This CDR3 is built from 14 residues. The V end lost 4 bases, the J end lost 2 bases, and 12 bases lay between the germline ends. The CDR3 loop is CASSLEDAPYEQYF. The CDR3 bases are TGTGCCAGCAGCCTCGAGGACGCTCCCTACGAGCAGTACTTC.

This chain joins TRBV7-3 and TRBJ2-1, with 7 positions matching TRBD2. This CDR3 region has 12 residues. In germline, CDR1 is SGHTA, CDR2 FQGTGA. Unmatched junction bases numbered 0, after V lost 1 base and J lost 9 bases. CDR3 nucleotides: TGTGCCAGCAGCTTAAGGGGGGGTGAGCAGTTCTTC. Encoded protein: CASSLRGGEQFF. Combining the CDR3 with reference TRBV7-3 and TRBJ2-1 gives the whole variable domain GAGVSQTPSNKVTEKGKYVELRCDPISGHTALYWYRQSLGQGPEFLIYFQGTGAADDSGLPNDRFFAVRPEGSVSTLKIQRTERGDSAVYLCASSLRGGEQFFGPGTRLTVL.

This sequence joins TRBV4-3 and TRBJ2-1; possibly TRBD1 for D (6 bases). Between the trimmed V and J ends, which lost 6 bases and 7 bases, there was a span of 34 bases. Looked up from germline, CDR1 is LGHNA and CDR2 is YSLEER. This CDR3 spans 20 amino acids. The CDR3 coding sequence is TGCGCCAGCAGACCCCAGATACCCTACAGGGACCAGCCGTTATGGAATGAGCAGTTCTTC. Translated, it gives CASRPQIPYRDQPLWNEQFF.

This clone occurred a few times. The chain joins TRBV3-1 (or the pseudogene TRBV3-2) to TRBJ1-6; 9 nucleotides match TRBD1. This CDR3 spans 15 amino acids. Germline trimming cut 4 bases from V and 5 bases from J; bases unmatched to any gene: 3. The germline V gene has CDR1 LGHDT and CDR2 YNNKEL (reference sequence). The CDR3 sequence is CASSRTGDDNSPLHF. The CDR3 DNA reads TGTGCCAGCAGCCGGACAGGGGACGATAATTCACCCCTCCACTTT.

CDR3 bases: TGTGCCAGCACCCAGGCGCCCTCTTACGAGCAGTACTTC. This encodes CASTQAPSYEQYF. The chain has TRBV2 and TRBJ2-7; D remains ambiguous. Trimming took 7 bases from V and 4 from J, leaving 14 bases between them. The CDR3 consists of 13 residues. Germline lookup yields CDR1 SNHLY and CDR2 FYNNEI.

The chain has TRBV9 and TRBJ2-3, with 8 bases that match TRBD2. This CDR3 spans 14 amino acids. V dropped 1 base and J dropped 4; count of bases not matched to a gene: 2. CDR1 is SGDLS, CDR2 YYNGEE, per germline. CDR3 amino acids: CASSVTGGSDTQYF. In DNA form, the CDR3 reads TGTGCCAGCAGCGTAACGGGGGGGTCAGATACGCAGTATTTT.

V gene TRBV18 combines with J gene TRBJ1-3; 7 nucleotides match TRBD1. Germline CDR1 reads KGHSH; CDR2 reads LQKENI. V lost 7 bases to trimming and J lost 0 bases; unmatched junction nucleotides: 3. This CDR3 contains 14 residues. The CDR3 nucleotides are TGTGCCAGCTGGGGGACAGTCTCTGGAAACACCATATATTTT. This encodes CASWGTVSGNTIYF.

This chain uses TRBV27 with TRBJ1-2; possibly TRBD1 for D (5 bases). The CDR3 covers 13 residues. Germline CDR1 MNHEY, CDR2 SMNVEV (reference sequence). V was cut by 5 bases and J by 4 bases, with 11 bases left in between. The CDR3, as DNA: TGTGCCAGCAGTAACGGGGCCTCCTATGGCTACACCTTC. As protein: CASSNGASYGYTF.

This clone was seen ten or more times. The chain carries TRBV5-5 and TRBJ1-6; 8 nucleotides line up with TRBD1. The ends lost 2 bases at V and 12 bases at J; junction bases unmatched: 4. The CDR3 has 13 residues. Germline assignment: CDR1 SGHKS and CDR2 YYEKEE (reference sequence). Here the CDR3 reads CASSLTDRGPLHF. CDR3 sequence (DNA): TGTGCCAGCAGCTTAACCGACAGGGGACCCCTCCACTTT.

CDR3: CAIGEGRYGYTF. In DNA, the CDR3 is TGTGCCATCGGGGAGGGACGGTATGGCTACACCTTC. The chain recombines TRBV10-3 with TRBJ1-2, with D maybe TRBD1 (5 bases). Per germline, CDR1 ENHRY and CDR2 SYGVKD. The CDR3 spans 12 residues. Between the trimmed V and J ends, which lost 8 bases and 5 bases, there was a span of 12 bases.

This rearrangement joins TRBV30 to TRBJ2-1; D call uncertain. From germline, CDR1 is GTSNPN and CDR2 SVGIG (reference sequence). V was shortened by 2 bases and J by 9 bases, with 8 bases between the two germline ends. The CDR3 has 11 amino acids. CDR3 in amino acids: CAWSFWGEQFF. The CDR3, as DNA: TGTGCCTGGAGTTTCTGGGGTGAGCAGTTCTTC.

The chain's CDR3 is CASSLYEGIKETQYF. CDR3 nucleotide sequence: TGCGCCAGCAGCTTGTATGAGGGGATAAAAGAGACCCAGTACTTC. This rearrangement joins TRBV5-1 to TRBJ2-5, with D perhaps TRBD1 or TRBD2 (5 bases each). This CDR3 has 15 amino acids. Germline values: CDR1 SGHRS, CDR2 YFSETQ. V was clipped by 1 base and J by 3 bases, with 13 bases between them.

The chain links TRBV12-3 or TRBV12-4 to TRBJ2-7; 7 bases agree with TRBD2. J lost 2 bases, V lost 5 bases, and 0 bases had no gene match. The CDR3 runs to 12 residues. CDR3 region: CASSGTTYEQYF. The CDR3 DNA is TGTGCCAGCAGTGGGACTACCTACGAGCAGTACTTC.

This chain joins TRBV6-6 and TRBJ2-6, with D uncertain. This CDR3 spans 16 amino acids. Trimming took off 6 bases at V and 3 bases at J, with 15 bases between the two ends. Germline V lookup: CDR1 MNHNY, CDR2 SVGAGI (reference sequence). The DNA for the CDR3 is TGTGCCAGCAGATACACCGCCGTGAATGGGGCCAACGTCCTGACTTTC. Translated: CASRYTAVNGANVLTF.

CDR3 DNA sequence: TGTGCCAGTAGTATAGATGGGACAGGGAGGAGCACTGAAGCTTTCTTT. Translation gives CASSIDGTGRSTEAFF. The chain recombines TRBV19 with TRBJ1-1, with TRBD1 matching over 9 bases. Germline V gene sequence: CDR1 LNHDA, CDR2 SQIVND (reference sequence). The CDR3 is 16 amino acids. V lost 0 bases to trimming and J lost 4 bases; unmatched junction nucleotides: 6.

This chain connects TRBV9 to TRBJ1-1; 8 bases are a match to TRBD1. Germline loops: CDR1 SGDLS, CDR2 YYNGEE. The CDR3 contains 14 residues. The J segment lost 0 bases and the V segment lost 3 bases, leaving 1 base of the junction unmatched. The DNA of the CDR3 is TGTGCCAGCAGCGGGACAGGGCTGAACACTGAAGCTTTCTTT. Amino acids: CASSGTGLNTEAFF.

The chain has TRBV5-1 and TRBJ2-7; D is uncertain. In germline, CDR1 is SGHRS, CDR2 YFSETQ. The V end lost 3 bases, the J end lost 0 bases, and 10 bases lay between the germline ends. The CDR3 consists of 14 residues. DNA of the CDR3: TGCGCCAGCAGCTGGATTTCGAGCTCCTACGAGCAGTACTTC. This encodes CASSWISSSYEQYF.

The V and J genes are TRBV30 and TRBJ2-1; 9 bases line up with TRBD2. The CDR3 runs to 15 residues. Germline-derived CDR1 and CDR2 are GTSNPN and SVGIG (reference sequence). Unmatched junction bases numbered 4, after V lost 0 bases and J lost 4 bases. The DNA of the CDR3 is TGTGCCTGGAGTGTGCTAGCGGGGAAGTACAATGAGCAGTTCTTC. Residues: CAWSVLAGKYNEQFF.

The rearrangement uses TRBV6-2 or TRBV6-3 and TRBJ2-2, with 7 bases identical to TRBD1. The CDR3 loop spans 16 amino acids. V was pared by 4 bases and J by 5 bases, with 10 bases of the junction left unmatched. Germline CDR1 MNHEY, CDR2 SVGEGT. As DNA, the CDR3 is TGTGCCAGCAGTTCACGGATAAAGACAGGGACCGGGGAGCTGTTTTTT. Translating it yields CASSSRIKTGTGELFF.

The chain joins TRBV24-1 to TRBJ1-1; no clear D gene. V lost 7 bases to trimming and J lost 2 bases, with 13 bases between them. Per the germline V gene, CDR1 is KGHDR and CDR2 is SFDVKD. The CDR3 spans 14 residues. The CDR3 sequence is CATRPRGLNTEAFF. DNA of the CDR3: TGTGCCACCAGGCCCCGAGGGCTAAACACTGAAGCTTTCTTT.

This sequence joins TRBV18 and TRBJ1-1, with TRBD1 matching 7 bases. This CDR3 has 16 residues. Germline lookup yields CDR1 KGHSH and CDR2 LQKENI. Losses at the gene ends were 3 bases for V and 1 base for J; bases not matched to a gene: 8. CDR3 residues: CASSPVRQGANTEAFF. The CDR3 region has the DNA TGTGCCAGCTCACCCGTCAGACAGGGCGCGAACACTGAAGCTTTCTTT. Using reference TRBV18 and TRBJ1-1 for the parts outside the CDR3, the full variable domain is NAGVMQNPRHLVRRRGQEARLRCSPMKGHSHVYWYRQLPEEGLKFMVYLQKENIIDESGMPKERFSAEFPKEGPSILRIQQVVRGDSAAYFCASSPVRQGANTEAFFGQGTRLTVV.

The chain couples TRBV19 to TRBJ2-7, with D perhaps TRBD1 or TRBD2 (5 bases each). Germline CDR1 is LNHDA and CDR2 is SQIVND (reference sequence). V lost 4 bases, J lost 3 bases, and 10 bases lay in between. The length of the CDR3 is 13 residues. Written as DNA, the CDR3 is TGTGCCAGTAGTAGGGACCTCTACTACGAGCAGTACTTC. Its protein is CASSRDLYYEQYF. Combining the CDR3 with reference TRBV19 and TRBJ2-7 gives the whole variable domain DGGITQSPKYLFRKEGQNVTLSCEQNLNHDAMYWYRQDPGQGLRLIYYSQIVNDFQKGDIAEGYSVSREKKESFPLTVTSAQKNPTAFYLCASSRDLYYEQYFGPGTRLTVT.

The V and J genes are TRBV6-1 and TRBJ1-5, with D perhaps matching TRBD1 (6 bases). CDR1 MNHNS and CDR2 SASEGT come from the germline V gene. With 0 bases removed from V and 7 bases from J, the gap between germline ends came to 22 bases. The length of the CDR3 is 18 residues. The CDR3 sequence is CASSEAHRPRGFIQPQHF. Written as DNA, the CDR3 is TGTGCCAGCAGTGAAGCGCATCGTCCCAGGGGTTTTATCCAGCCCCAGCATTTT.

This chain uses TRBV27 with TRBJ2-1; 10 nucleotides align to TRBD2. CDR3 length: 17 amino acids. J lost 2 bases, V lost 4 bases, and 8 bases had no gene match. Germline-derived CDR1 and CDR2 are MNHEY and SMNVEV (reference sequence). The DNA of the CDR3 is TGTGCCAGCAGTTCCAATCTAGCGGGGGTCGCCTACAATGAGCAGTTCTTC. It yields the protein CASSSNLAGVAYNEQFF.

This clone appeared a few times. The DNA of the CDR3 is TGTGCCAGCAGTGAACCGGGACTAGCGAACATTCAGTACTTC. Amino acids: CASSEPGLANIQYF. This rearrangement joins TRBV25-1 to TRBJ2-4; 10 positions match TRBD2. This CDR3 is 14 amino acids long. Germline V gene lookup returns CDR1 MGHDK and CDR2 SYGVNS. V shed 2 bases, J shed 7 bases, and the junction held 2 bases outside the gene matches.

The chain is built from TRBV3-1 (or the pseudogene TRBV3-2) and TRBJ2-7, with 9 bases fitting TRBD1. The CDR3 is made up of 16 amino acids. The V and J ends lost 3 bases and 3 bases, in that order; junction bases with no gene match: 9. Germline CDR1 LGHDT, CDR2 YNNKEL (reference sequence). CDR3 sequence (DNA): TGTGCCAGCAGCCAGGATCGGGGGACAGGGAGCTACGAGCAGTACTTC. Its protein product is CASSQDRGTGSYEQYF.